These 26 T cell receptor beta chains came from one sample sequenced in a study of shared clonotypes between healthy human individuals (dated by TCRdb to 2018 to 2021). Library preparation employed the immunoSEQ multiplex PCR assay. The source is immuneACCESS, and TCRdb retained only in-frame sequences with V and J called. Part of the clones is not carried over; for the studies checked, unresolved V genes explain less than half of this, and the remainder is unexplained. The sample table records over a million clones; 95% to 97% of these occur just once. The ten largest clones take up 0.95% to 1.5% of the sample. Source material: naive CD4+ T cells sorted from blood. The cell subset or site label here, explained by the study, means: CD45RA+ positively selected. These receptors all come from a man aged 30 to 45 in good health.

This clone was counted a few times. The same CDR3 arises from other DNA sequences in this sample as well. V gene TRBV28 combines with J gene TRBJ2-1; no reliable D call. Germline-derived CDR1 and CDR2 are MDHEN and SYDVKM. Trimming stripped 6 bases from V and 4 bases from J, with 4 bases between. CDR3 length: 11 residues. CDR3 sequence (DNA): TGTGCCAGCAGCCCATACAATGAGCAGTTCTTC. This sequence encodes CASSPYNEQFF.

The chain is built from TRBV5-4 and TRBJ1-4, with TRBD1 matching 7 bases. Germline lookup yields CDR1 SGHNT and CDR2 YYREEE (reference sequence). The CDR3 has 13 amino acids. V was clipped by 6 bases and J by 6 bases; unmatched bases: 5. CDR3 protein: CASNRQGDEKLFF. The DNA of the CDR3 is TGTGCCAGCAATAGGCAGGGGGATGAAAAACTGTTTTTT. The full variable domain, with the rest looked up from reference TRBV5-4 and TRBJ1-4, is ETGVTQSPTHLIKTRGQQVTLRCSSQSGHNTVSWYQQALGQGPQFIFQYYREEENGRGNFPPRFSGLQFPNYSSELNVNALELDDSALYLCASNRQGDEKLFFGSGTQLSVL.

The rearrangement joins TRBV9 to TRBJ2-2; 13 bases map to TRBD2. This CDR3 contains 22 residues. Germline loops: CDR1 SGDLS, CDR2 YYNGEE. Trimming took 0 bases from V and 3 from J; bases not matched to a gene: 17. The CDR3 loop reads CASSVEGRLAGGTPTHTGELFF. The CDR3 nucleotides are TGTGCCAGCAGCGTAGAGGGACGACTAGCGGGAGGAACCCCGACTCACACCGGGGAGCTGTTTTTT.

The chain recombines TRBV5-5 with TRBJ2-1, with 11 bases that match TRBD2. Germline V lookup: CDR1 SGHKS, CDR2 YYEKEE (reference sequence). The CDR3 is made up of 15 amino acids. Trimming cost V 3 bases and J 7 bases; bases outside gene matches: 6. CDR3 region: CASSWVAGGNNEQFF. CDR3 DNA sequence: TGTGCCAGCAGCTGGGTAGCGGGAGGGAATAATGAGCAGTTCTTC.

The CDR3 sequence is CATNSVGLAGTGELFF. In DNA form, the CDR3 reads TGTGCCACCAACTCGGTCGGACTAGCGGGAACCGGGGAGCTGTTTTTT. The chain employs TRBV27 and TRBJ2-2; 12 positions match TRBD2. In germline, CDR1 is MNHEY, CDR2 SMNVEV (reference sequence). The CDR3 runs to 16 residues. V shed 10 bases, J shed 5 bases, and the junction held 11 bases outside the gene matches.

The rearrangement uses TRBV10-2 and TRBJ1-5; D is unclear. V dropped 2 bases and J dropped 4 bases, with 21 bases sitting between them. Germline values: CDR1 WSHSY, CDR2 SAAADI. CDR3 size: 18 residues. CDR3 DNA: TGCGCCAGCAGTGAGAGCACTTATGGAGCCCACGGTAATCAGCCCCAGCATTTT. Translation: CASSESTYGAHGNQPQHF.

The chain recombines TRBV9 with TRBJ2-5; 10 positions match TRBD2. J gave up 4 bases and V 3 bases, and 6 bases lay outside the gene matches. The CDR3 is 15 residues long. From germline, CDR1 is SGDLS and CDR2 YYNGEE. DNA for the CDR3: TGTGCCAGCAGCGCCCGAGCGGGAGGGTCAGAGACCCAGTACTTC. Translating it yields CASSARAGGSETQYF.

This chain uses TRBV28 with TRBJ1-3; D is unresolved. Germline CDR1 MDHEN, CDR2 SYDVKM. V dropped 3 bases and J dropped 0 bases, with 15 bases sitting between them. This CDR3 contains 17 residues. CDR3 sequence (DNA): TGTGCCAGCAGTTTTGTGCAGACCAGCCCCTCTGGAAACACCATATATTTT. This gives the protein CASSFVQTSPSGNTIYF.

The chain recombines TRBV9 with TRBJ2-3; 10 nucleotides align to TRBD1. The CDR3 sequence is 16 residues long. V lost 4 bases to trimming and J lost 1 base; unmatched junction nucleotides: 6. Germline V gene sequence: CDR1 SGDLS, CDR2 YYNGEE. The CDR3 is CASSPRQGAGTDTQYF. The CDR3 DNA reads as TGTGCCAGCAGCCCCCGACAGGGGGCCGGCACAGATACGCAGTATTTT.

The J gene is TRBJ2-7, the V gene TRBV25-1; D is perhaps TRBD1 (6 bases). V lost 2 bases and J lost 3, with 14 bases in between. Per the germline V gene, CDR1 is MGHDK and CDR2 is SYGVNS. This CDR3 is built from 15 residues. The CDR3 DNA sequence: TGTGCCAGCAGTGAACCCGGGACATCCAGCTACGAGCAGTACTTC. Translated: CASSEPGTSSYEQYF.

About this clone: A read error may account for a junction end that differs from germline. The rearrangement joins TRBV11-2 to TRBJ2-3, with unresolved D. The CDR3 totals 16 residues. The germline V gene encodes CDR1 SGHAT and CDR2 FQNNGV. The CDR3 sequence: CASSSRRTTTTDTQFF. In DNA, the CDR3 is TGTGCCAGCAGCTCAAGGCGCACAACCACCACAGATACGCAGTTTTTT.

The chain has TRBV7-2 and TRBJ2-7, with 12 bases matching TRBD2. Per germline, CDR1 SGHTA and CDR2 FQGNSA. V shed 3 bases and J 4 bases; nucleotides not matched to a gene: 7. The length of the CDR3 is 16 residues. Written as DNA, the CDR3 is TGTGCCAGCAGCTTTCGACTAGCGGGAGTAGGTTACGAGCAGTACTTC. This encodes CASSFRLAGVGYEQYF.

In DNA, the CDR3 is TGTGCCAGCAGCAAACAGAGGAGCTCCTACAATGAGCAGTTCTTC. Its protein is CASSKQRSSYNEQFF. The rearrangement links TRBV14 to TRBJ2-1; D gene uncertain. V lost 5 bases, J lost 0 bases, and 11 bases lay in between. This CDR3 is 15 amino acids long. Germline values: CDR1 SGHDN, CDR2 FVKESK.

For this clone: Additional DNA sequences in this sample encode the identical CDR3. The V call is TRBV11-2, the J call TRBJ2-2; D not certain. There are 15 residues in the CDR3. V was trimmed by 5 bases and J by 1 base, leaving 11 bases between them. Germline V gene sequence: CDR1 SGHAT, CDR2 FQNNGV. In DNA form, the CDR3 reads TGTGCCAGCAGCATTGGATTAGGGAACACCGGGGAGCTGTTTTTT. Translation: CASSIGLGNTGELFF.

This clone has just one count. The chain carries TRBV30 and TRBJ2-2; D uncertain. The CDR3 has 13 residues. Germline V CDR1 and CDR2: GTSNPN, SVGIG (reference sequence). Trimming removed 0 bases from V and 5 bases from J, with 7 bases in between. The CDR3 DNA is TGTGCCTGGAGTGTACGTCTGACCGGGGAGCTGTTTTTT. The encoded protein is CAWSVRLTGELFF.

V gene TRBV9 combines with J gene TRBJ2-7; D may be TRBD1 (5 bases). V was shortened by 0 bases and J by 5 bases, with 12 bases between the two germline ends. This CDR3 has 14 amino acids. Looked up from germline, CDR1 is SGDLS and CDR2 is YYNGEE. The CDR3 nucleotides are TGTGCCAGCAGCGTAGGTCAGGGTGGACACGAGCAGTACTTC. It translates to CASSVGQGGHEQYF.

The chain is built from TRBV19 and TRBJ2-2, with a tentative D call TRBD1 (6 bases). Germline assignment: CDR1 LNHDA and CDR2 SQIVND (reference sequence). The V gene lost 3 bases and the J gene lost 6 bases, with 14 bases spanning the gap. The CDR3 spans 15 residues. The CDR3 region is CASSIGPEGAGELFF. DNA of the CDR3: TGTGCCAGTAGTATTGGCCCCGAGGGGGCCGGGGAGCTGTTTTTT.

The genes are TRBV4-2 and TRBJ2-2, with D maybe TRBD2 (5 bases). The length of the CDR3 is 16 residues. The V end lost 5 bases, the J end lost 5 bases, and 18 bases lay between the germline ends. The germline gives CDR1 LGHNA, CDR2 YNFKEQ. The CDR3, as DNA: TGTGCCAGCAGCGTTGACTATTCAATTCAGACCGGGGAGCTGTTTTTT. It translates to CASSVDYSIQTGELFF.

The chain is built from TRBV6-1 and TRBJ1-5; D is ambiguous. Trimming left V 4 bases short and J 0 bases short, with 7 bases between. The CDR3 consists of 14 residues. CDR1 MNHNS and CDR2 SASEGT come from the germline V gene. The CDR3: CASSVGDSNQPQHF. CDR3 DNA: TGTGCCAGCAGTGTTGGGGATAGCAATCAGCCCCAGCATTTT.

The CDR3 region has the DNA TGTGCCAGCTCTCTTGACAGCTATAGCAATCAGCCCCAGCATTTT. This sequence encodes CASSLDSYSNQPQHF. V usage is TRBV5-5 and J usage is TRBJ1-5; D might be TRBD1 (5 bases). Per germline, CDR1 SGHKS and CDR2 YYEKEE (reference sequence). Trimming cost V 7 bases and J 0 bases, with 14 bases left between them. The CDR3 sequence is 15 residues long.

This chain connects TRBV9 to TRBJ2-1, with 14 bases that match TRBD2. Germline V CDR1 and CDR2: SGDLS, YYNGEE. This CDR3 comprises 16 residues. V lost 3 bases and J lost 4; bases outside the gene matches: 3. The CDR3 sequence is CASSGRTSGRYNEQFF. Written as DNA, the CDR3 is TGTGCCAGCAGCGGAAGGACTAGCGGGAGGTACAATGAGCAGTTCTTC.

This sequence joins TRBV7-9 and TRBJ2-1; D may correspond to TRBD1 or TRBD2 (5 bases each). CDR1 and CDR2 from the germline V gene are SEHNR and FQNEAQ (reference sequence). V was trimmed by 1 base and J by 0 bases, leaving 13 bases between them. This CDR3 has 17 residues. The CDR3 sequence: CASSLGGARSSYNEQFF. For the CDR3, the DNA is TGTGCCAGCAGCTTAGGAGGGGCGAGGAGCTCCTACAATGAGCAGTTCTTC. The full variable domain, in which reference TRBV7-9 and TRBJ2-1 provide the parts outside the CDR3, is DTGVSQNPRHKITKRGQNVTFRCDPISEHNRLYWYRQTLGQGPEFLTYFQNEAQLEKSRLLSDRFSAERPKGSFSTLEIQRTEQGDSAMYLCASSLGGARSSYNEQFFGPGTRLTVL.

The CDR3 bases are TGTGCCAGCAGTTACCGACTAGCGGGAGGAAATGAGCAGTTCTTC. Protein sequence: CASSYRLAGGNEQFF. The V call is TRBV6-5, the J call TRBJ2-1; 13 bases are shared with TRBD2. The J segment lost 7 bases and the V segment lost 2 bases, leaving 2 bases of the junction unmatched. Per germline, CDR1 MNHEY and CDR2 SVGAGI. This CDR3 contains 15 residues.

The V call is TRBV28, the J call TRBJ1-5, with D hard to call. V was cut by 4 bases and J by 6 bases, with 7 bases left in between. This CDR3 is built from 12 residues. The germline V gene encodes CDR1 MDHEN and CDR2 SYDVKM. In DNA, the CDR3 is TGTGCCAGCAGTTCGCCACTTCAGCCCCAGCATTTT. Its translation is CASSSPLQPQHF.

The chain combines TRBV5-4 with TRBJ1-2; D not resolved. CDR3 size: 13 residues. V gave up 0 bases and J gave up 2 bases, with 5 bases separating them. Germline assignment: CDR1 SGHNT and CDR2 YYREEE (reference sequence). In DNA form, the CDR3 reads TGTGCCAGCAGCTTGGCCACGAACTATGGCTACACCTTC. This encodes CASSLATNYGYTF.

This clone was counted between two and nine times. The same CDR3 arises from other DNA sequences in this sample as well. This chain joins TRBV18 and TRBJ1-5; 9 positions agree with TRBD1. Germline CDR1 is KGHSH and CDR2 is LQKENI. The V gene end was trimmed by 3 bases and the J gene end by 5 bases; junction bases not matched to a gene: 2. The CDR3 length is 14 residues. For the CDR3, the DNA is TGTGCCAGCTCACCGGACAGGGGTTATCAGCCCCAGCATTTT. This encodes CASSPDRGYQPQHF.